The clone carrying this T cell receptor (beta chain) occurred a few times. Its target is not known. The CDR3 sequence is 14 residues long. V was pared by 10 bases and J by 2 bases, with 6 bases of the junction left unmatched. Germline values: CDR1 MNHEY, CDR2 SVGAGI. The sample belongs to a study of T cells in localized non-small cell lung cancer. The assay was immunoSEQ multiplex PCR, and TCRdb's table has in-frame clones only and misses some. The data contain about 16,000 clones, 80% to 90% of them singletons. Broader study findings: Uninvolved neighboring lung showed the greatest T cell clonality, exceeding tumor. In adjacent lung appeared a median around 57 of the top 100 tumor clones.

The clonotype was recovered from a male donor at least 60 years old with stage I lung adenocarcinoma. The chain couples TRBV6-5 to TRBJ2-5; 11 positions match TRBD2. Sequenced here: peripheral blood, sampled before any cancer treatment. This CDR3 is CATRLAGRQETQYF. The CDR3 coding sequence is TGTGCCACCAGACTAGCGGGGCGTCAAGAGACCCAGTACTTC.